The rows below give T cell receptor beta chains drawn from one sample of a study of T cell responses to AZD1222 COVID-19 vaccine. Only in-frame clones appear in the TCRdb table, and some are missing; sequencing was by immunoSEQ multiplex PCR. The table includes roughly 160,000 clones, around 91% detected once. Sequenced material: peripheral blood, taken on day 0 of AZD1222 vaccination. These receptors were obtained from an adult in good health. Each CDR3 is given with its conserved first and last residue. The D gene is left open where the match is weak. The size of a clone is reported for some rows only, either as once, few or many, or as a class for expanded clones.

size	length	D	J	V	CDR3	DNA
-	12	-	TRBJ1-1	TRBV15	CATSRENTEAFF	TGTGCCACCAGCAGAGAAAACACTGAAGCTTTCTTT
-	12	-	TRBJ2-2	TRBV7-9	CASSQRTGELFF	TGTGCCAGCAGCCAAAGAACCGGGGAGCTGTTTTTT
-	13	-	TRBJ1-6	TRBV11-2	CASSATRGSPLHF	TGTGCCAGCAGCGCGACGAGGGGGTCACCCCTCCACTTT
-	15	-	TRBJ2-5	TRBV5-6	CASSSFRAGQETQYF	TGTGCCAGCAGCTCCTTTCGGGCAGGCCAAGAGACCCAGTACTTC
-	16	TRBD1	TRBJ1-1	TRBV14	CASSQDEGQVTTEAFF	TGTGCCAGCAGCCAAGATGAGGGACAGGTAACCACTGAAGCTTTCTTT
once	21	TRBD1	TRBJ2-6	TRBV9	CASSVVGLSTGSPSGANVLTF	TGTGCCAGCAGCGTAGTTGGGTTATCGACAGGGAGCCCCTCTGGGGCCAACGTCCTGACTTTC
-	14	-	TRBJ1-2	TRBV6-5	CASSYSTGNYGYTF	TGTGCCAGCAGTTACTCGACCGGGAACTATGGCTACACCTTC
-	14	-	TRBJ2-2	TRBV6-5	CASSFIGASGELFF	TGTGCCAGCAGTTTCATCGGGGCCTCCGGGGAGCTGTTTTTT
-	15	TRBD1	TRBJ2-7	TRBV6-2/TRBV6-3	CASSLLWDSSYEQYF	TGTGCCAGCAGTCTACTGTGGGACAGTTCCTACGAGCAGTACTTC
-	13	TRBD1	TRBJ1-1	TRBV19	CASSNQGGTLPLF	TGTGCCAGTAGTAACCAGGGGGGCACTCTCCCTCTCTTT
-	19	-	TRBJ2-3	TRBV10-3	CAISESIGYGGSDTDTQYF	TGTGCCATCAGTGAGTCGATAGGCTACGGGGGATCCGACACAGATACGCAGTATTTT
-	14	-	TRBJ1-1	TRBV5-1	CASSLITAQPEAFF	TGCGCCAGCAGCTTGATAACGGCCCAACCTGAAGCTTTCTTT
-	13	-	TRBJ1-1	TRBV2	CATRPGVGTEAFF	TGTGCCACCCGTCCGGGGGTGGGCACTGAAGCTTTCTTT
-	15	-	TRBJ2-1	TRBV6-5	CASSLETGNYNEQFF	TGTGCCAGCAGTCTCGAGACTGGCAACTACAATGAGCAGTTCTTC
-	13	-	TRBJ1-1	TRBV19	CASTLGLNTEAFF	TGTGCCAGTACCCTGGGCTTGAACACTGAAGCTTTCTTT
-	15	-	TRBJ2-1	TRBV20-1	CSASFWKSSYNEQFF	TGCAGTGCTAGTTTTTGGAAAAGCTCCTACAATGAGCAGTTCTTC
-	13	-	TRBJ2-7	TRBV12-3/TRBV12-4	CASSLGTPDEQYF	TGTGCCAGCAGTTTAGGGACTCCCGACGAGCAGTACTTC
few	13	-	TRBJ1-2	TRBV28	CASSFKGFAGYTF	TGTGCCAGCAGTTTTAAGGGGTTTGCAGGCTACACCTTC
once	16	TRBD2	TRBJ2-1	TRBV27	CASSRLTGGSYNEQFF	TGTGCCAGCAGCCGACTGACGGGGGGCTCCTACAATGAGCAGTTCTTC
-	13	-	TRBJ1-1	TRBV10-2	CASRDSMNTEAFF	TGCGCCAGCAGGGACAGCATGAACACTGAAGCTTTCTTT
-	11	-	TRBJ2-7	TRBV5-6	CASSLLFEQYF	TGTGCCAGCAGCTTGTTATTCGAGCAGTACTTC
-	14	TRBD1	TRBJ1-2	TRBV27	CASSPGTGSYGYTF	TGTGCCAGCAGTCCCGGGACAGGATCCTATGGCTACACCTTC
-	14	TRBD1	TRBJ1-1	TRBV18	CASSQGAGGTEAFF	TGTGCCAGCTCACAGGGGGCAGGGGGCACTGAAGCTTTCTTT
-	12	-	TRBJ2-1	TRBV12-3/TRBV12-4	CASSLIMYEQFF	TGTGCCAGCAGTTTAATCATGTATGAGCAGTTCTTC
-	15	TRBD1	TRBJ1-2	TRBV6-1	CASSDAGGRGYGYTF	TGTGCCAGCAGTGACGCAGGGGGGCGCGGCTATGGCTACACCTTC
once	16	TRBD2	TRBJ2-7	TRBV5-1	CASSLALGGFLAEQYF	TGCGCCAGCAGCTTGGCGCTGGGGGGGTTCTTGGCCGAGCAGTACTTC
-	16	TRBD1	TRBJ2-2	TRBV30	CAWSAWNDRVSGELFF	TGTGCCTGGAGTGCCTGGAACGACAGGGTGTCCGGGGAGCTGTTTTTT
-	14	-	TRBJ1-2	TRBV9	CASSTGQTSYGYTF	TGTGCCAGCAGCACCGGACAGACGTCCTATGGCTACACCTTC
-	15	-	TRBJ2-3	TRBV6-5	CASSYSWASTDTQYF	TGTGCCAGCAGTTACTCGTGGGCAAGCACAGATACGCAGTATTTT
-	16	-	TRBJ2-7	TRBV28	CASSENEVGHLYEQYF	TGTGCCAGCAGTGAGAACGAAGTCGGACACCTCTACGAGCAGTACTTC
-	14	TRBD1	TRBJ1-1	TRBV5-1	CASSDTGGALRAFF	TGCGCCAGCAGCGATACAGGGGGCGCGTTGCGAGCTTTCTTT
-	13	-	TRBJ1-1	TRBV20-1	CSASEGVTLEAFF	TGCAGTGCTAGTGAAGGCGTAACTCTCGAAGCTTTCTTT
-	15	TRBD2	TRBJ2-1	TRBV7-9	CASSRLAGGLHEQFF	TGTGCCAGCAGCCGACTAGCGGGGGGCCTTCATGAGCAGTTCTTC
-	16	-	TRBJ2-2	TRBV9	CASSDTVDPDTGELFF	TGTGCCAGCAGTGATACCGTAGACCCCGACACCGGGGAGCTGTTTTTT
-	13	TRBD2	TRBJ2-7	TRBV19	CASSVGGASEQYF	TGTGCCAGCAGCGTCGGGGGGGCCTCCGAGCAGTACTTC
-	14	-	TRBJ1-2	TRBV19	CASSPPSASPGYTF	TGTGCCAGTAGTCCCCCCTCGGCGTCCCCTGGCTACACCTTC
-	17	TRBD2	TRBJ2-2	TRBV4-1	CASSLRTGGAGTGELFF	TGCGCCAGCAGCCTTAGGACCGGGGGGGCAGGGACCGGGGAGCTGTTTTTT
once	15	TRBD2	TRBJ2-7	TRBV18	CASSPPGGYGDEQYF	TGTGCCAGCTCACCACCGGGAGGGTATGGAGACGAGCAGTACTTC
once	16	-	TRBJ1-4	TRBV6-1	CASSVLGTSTNEKLFF	TGTGCCAGCAGTGTTTTGGGGACTTCGACTAATGAAAAACTGTTTTTT
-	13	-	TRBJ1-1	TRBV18	CASSSQRNTEAFF	TGTGCCAGCTCATCACAGAGGAACACTGAAGCTTTCTTT
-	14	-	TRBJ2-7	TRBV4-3	CASSQLGRTYEQYF	TGCGCCAGCAGCCAGCTCGGGCGCACCTACGAGCAGTACTTC
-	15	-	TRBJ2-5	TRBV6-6	CASRLGPNVLETQYF	TGTGCCAGCAGACTCGGGCCGAACGTCCTGGAGACCCAGTACTTC
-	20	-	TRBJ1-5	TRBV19	CASSIPTATDKGYSNQPQHF	TGTGCCAGTAGTATACCGACGGCGACAGACAAAGGGTATAGCAATCAGCCCCAGCATTTT
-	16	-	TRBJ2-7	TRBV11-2	CASSPASTVLAYEQYF	TGTGCCAGCAGCCCCGCCTCTACAGTACTCGCCTACGAGCAGTACTTC